These 13 T cell receptor beta chains share one sample of origin, sequenced in a study of blood T cell repertoires in COVID-19. Assay: immunoSEQ multiplex PCR; the TCRdb copy retains only in-frame clones and omits some. The data hold roughly 63,000 clones, with 89% observed a single time. Sequenced: peripheral blood. These TCRs come from a man aged 45-65 years with active COVID-19.

The chain uses TRBV6-1 and TRBJ2-7; 7 nucleotides line up with TRBD1. In germline, CDR1 is MNHNS, CDR2 SASEGT. V lost 2 bases to trimming and J lost 0 bases; unmatched junction nucleotides: 10. The CDR3 has 17 amino acids. The CDR3 nucleotides read TGTGCCAGCAGTGAACGGACAGGAGGTTCCTTCTCCTACGAGCAGTACTTC. Protein product: CASSERTGGSFSYEQYF.

J is TRBJ2-7 and V is TRBV29-1; 12 bases agree with TRBD2. Trimming took 2 bases from V and 7 from J; bases not matched to a gene: 6. Germline V gene lookup returns CDR1 SQVTM and CDR2 ANQGSEA. CDR3 length equals 14 residues. The CDR3 coding sequence is TGCAGCGTTGAACCCCTAGCGGGGGGGCGTGAGCAGTACTTC. Its protein is CSVEPLAGGREQYF.

The V gene is TRBV5-6, the J gene TRBJ2-1; 11 positions agree with TRBD2. The CDR3 consists of 16 residues. With V trimmed by 2 bases and J by 7 bases, 8 bases remained unmatched. In germline, CDR1 is SGHDT, CDR2 YYEEEE. The CDR3 sequence: CASSFWRLAGGNEQFF. The CDR3 DNA reads as TGTGCCAGCAGCTTTTGGAGGCTAGCGGGGGGAAATGAGCAGTTCTTC.

J is TRBJ2-1 and V is TRBV5-1; 8 bases line up with TRBD1. After removal of 7 bases from V and 2 bases from J, the junction contained 14 bases not matched to a gene. The CDR3 runs to 17 residues. Germline V gene data show CDR1 as SGHRS and CDR2 as YFSETQ. CDR3 in DNA: TGCGCCAGCGGGCCCGGTAGGGACAGGCCGACCTACAATGAGCAGTTCTTC. Translated, it gives CASGPGRDRPTYNEQFF.

The chain is built from TRBV7-2 and TRBJ1-2, with a tentative D call TRBD1 (5 bases). V was shortened by 6 bases and J by 2 bases, with 19 bases between the two germline ends. Germline loops: CDR1 SGHTA, CDR2 FQGNSA. The CDR3 is 16 residues long. The CDR3 sequence is CASSPLPGEHNYGYTF. For the CDR3, the DNA is TGTGCCAGCAGTCCCCTGCCGGGGGAGCACAACTATGGCTACACCTTC.

This clone occurred once. The chain couples TRBV7-2 to TRBJ2-3; 12 bases fit TRBD2. With 2 bases clipped from V and 1 base from J, the junction kept 4 bases outside the gene matches. Per germline, CDR1 SGHTA and CDR2 FQGNSA. The CDR3 consists of 17 residues. Here the CDR3 reads CASSLTSGGIRTDTQYF. CDR3 bases: TGTGCCAGCAGCTTAACTAGCGGGGGGATTCGCACAGATACGCAGTATTTT.

The rearrangement links TRBV10-1 to TRBJ1-1; no clear D. V was shortened by 2 bases and J by 7 bases, with 5 bases between the two germline ends. From germline, CDR1 is WNHNN and CDR2 SYGVQD (reference sequence). The CDR3 contains 11 residues. CDR3 loop: CASSENGEAFF. CDR3 DNA: TGCGCCAGCAGTGAGAACGGTGAAGCTTTCTTT.

V is TRBV27 and J is TRBJ2-2; TRBD2 matches at 9 bases. Per the germline V gene, CDR1 is MNHEY and CDR2 is SMNVEV (reference sequence). The ends lost 1 base at V and 2 bases at J; junction bases unmatched: 5. The CDR3 consists of 17 residues. CDR3 sequence (DNA): TGTGCCAGCAGTTTATTCCTAGCGGGGTACAACACCGGGGAGCTGTTTTTT. Protein: CASSLFLAGYNTGELFF.

The chain couples TRBV7-6 to TRBJ1-5, with a possible D match to TRBD1 (5 bases). The germline CDR1 and CDR2 sequences are SGHVS and FNYEAQ. Trimming pared 4 bases from V and 0 bases from J, leaving 13 bases between. CDR3 size: 16 residues. The CDR3 nucleotides are TGTGCCAGCAGCTCCGTGGGGGGAATTAGCAATCAGCCCCAGCATTTT. Translated, it gives CASSSVGGISNQPQHF.

The chain links TRBV4-3 to TRBJ2-7; D unclear. The germline V gene encodes CDR1 LGHNA and CDR2 YSLEER. V lost 0 bases and J 6 bases, leaving 15 bases between the germline ends. This CDR3 is 15 amino acids long. CDR3 coding DNA: TGCGCCAGCAGCCAAGATACGGCAGGTGTACGCGAGCAGTACTTC. The encoded protein is CASSQDTAGVREQYF.

For this clone: A read error is likely, as this CDR3 ends without the conserved phenylalanine or tryptophan. The limits of the CDR3 on the DNA are not certain, so only TCRdb's listed CDR3 is given. This chain connects TRBV6-1 to TRBJ1-2; the DNA was not used to check the table's D call, TRBD1. The CDR3 adds up to 12 amino acids, both ends counted. Germline V lookup: CDR1 MNHNS, CDR2 SASEGT. CDR3 residues: CASSERLAGQGL.

This chain connects TRBV9 to TRBJ2-2; 9 bases are a match to TRBD2. CDR3 length equals 15 residues. J was trimmed by 4 bases and V by 2 bases; bases with no gene match: 3. Germline assignment: CDR1 SGDLS and CDR2 YYNGEE. The CDR3, as DNA: TGTGCCAGCAGCGTTCTAGCGGGGAGCACCGGGGAGCTGTTTTTT. It codes for CASSVLAGSTGELFF.

The chain recombines TRBV19 with TRBJ1-4; tentatively, D is TRBD1 (5 bases). The germline CDR1 and CDR2 sequences are LNHDA and SQIVND (reference sequence). V was trimmed by 6 bases and J by 8 bases, leaving 7 bases between them. The CDR3 loop spans 11 amino acids. CDR3 coding DNA: TGTGCCAGTAGCACAGGCGAAAAACTGTTTTTT. It specifies CASSTGEKLFF.